This T cell receptor (beta chain) was observed in a study of radiotherapy plus CTLA-4 blockade in lung cancer. Study-wide background: An objective response was seen in around a sixth of patients, and disease control in less than 35%. Overall study findings and caveats: In blood, tumor-derived TCR clones expanded after radiotherapy plus ipilimumab.

Deletions cut 1 base from V and 4 bases from J, with 13 bases between. There are 15 residues in the CDR3. In germline, CDR1 is SEHNR, CDR2 FQNEAQ (reference sequence). As concerns this clone: Its antigen is unknown.

Assay: immunoSEQ multiplex PCR; the TCRdb copy retains only in-frame clones and omits some. The sample lists roughly 53,000 clones; around four fifths were seen once. The chain carries TRBV7-9 and TRBJ1-2; perhaps TRBD1 as D (6 bases). This TCR came from a human donor with non-small cell lung cancer who had a partial response to radiotherapy plus ipilimumab. The sample consisted of peripheral blood, taken from a patient treated with radiotherapy plus ipilimumab. The CDR3 loop is CASSLDPPGVYGYTF. For the CDR3, the DNA is TGTGCCAGCAGCTTAGATCCGCCAGGGGTCTATGGCTACACCTTC.